A single sample gave rise to the 22 T cell receptor beta chains below, sequenced in a study of blood T cell repertoires in COVID-19. Produced via immunoSEQ multiplex PCR; TCRdb's table is partial and in-frame only. This sample has 250,000 or so clones, with more than 75% found just once. Material for sequencing was PBMCs or T cells enriched from blood (not recorded which). The receptors come from a man aged 40-50 years who had recovered from COVID-19.

This clone was seen only a few times. The chain carries TRBV10-3 and TRBJ1-1; D is unresolved. CDR1 is ENHRY, CDR2 SYGVKD, per germline. The CDR3 runs 17 residues. Between the trimmed V and J ends, which lost 5 bases and 2 bases, there was a span of 21 bases. The CDR3 sequence is CAISPFSIRGYNTEAFF. DNA for the CDR3: TGTGCCATCAGTCCCTTTTCTATCCGGGGATATAACACTGAAGCTTTCTTT.

J is TRBJ2-7 and V is TRBV11-3, with a possible D match to TRBD1 (6 bases). The CDR3 sequence is 13 residues long. The germline V gene has CDR1 SGHNT and CDR2 YENEEA. V gave up 2 bases and J gave up 5 bases, with 10 bases separating them. CDR3 region: CASSLFRGHEQYF. CDR3 coding DNA: TGTGCCAGCAGCTTATTCAGGGGCCACGAGCAGTACTTC.

This chain uses TRBV12-3 or TRBV12-4 with TRBJ2-5; a weak D match, TRBD2 (5 bases). This CDR3 region has 13 residues. V dropped 2 bases and J dropped 5 bases, with 9 bases sitting between them. Written as DNA, the CDR3 is TGTGCCAGCAGTTTAACGGGGTCGGAGACCCAGTACTTC. Protein product: CASSLTGSETQYF.

The V gene is TRBV6-2 or TRBV6-3, the J gene TRBJ2-5, with 8 bases aligning to TRBD2. The germline CDR1 and CDR2 sequences are MNHEY and SVGEGT. The CDR3 has 15 residues. The junction had 7 bases not matched to a gene; V was cut back by 4 bases and J by 3 bases. The CDR3 loop reads CASSFYGGAEETQYF. In DNA, the CDR3 is TGTGCCAGCAGTTTCTACGGGGGGGCGGAAGAGACCCAGTACTTC.

The chain links TRBV7-6 to TRBJ1-3; 7 positions match TRBD1. The CDR3 spans 16 residues. Germline loops: CDR1 SGHVS, CDR2 FNYEAQ. V shed 4 bases, J shed 0 bases, and the junction held 6 bases outside the gene matches. In DNA form, the CDR3 reads TGTGCCAGCAGCTCCCGGACAGGCGACTCTGGAAACACCATATATTTT. As protein: CASSSRTGDSGNTIYF.

The CDR3 DNA reads TGTGCCACCTCGTTGGCAGAAGAGACCCAGTACTTC. The encoded protein is CATSLAEETQYF. This rearrangement joins TRBV15 to TRBJ2-5, with D unclear. V gave up 8 bases and J gave up 3 bases, with 10 bases separating them. Per the germline V gene, CDR1 is LNHNV and CDR2 is YYDKDF (reference sequence). This CDR3 comprises 12 residues.

The rearrangement uses TRBV29-1 and TRBJ2-2, with 9 bases that match TRBD1. The V gene's germline CDR1 is SQVTM and CDR2 ANQGSEA. The CDR3 extends over 16 amino acids. Unmatched junction bases numbered 6, after V lost 0 bases and J lost 4 bases. CDR3 amino acids: CSVEDPGQGSTGELFF. CDR3 sequence (DNA): TGCAGCGTTGAAGACCCGGGACAGGGTAGCACCGGGGAGCTGTTTTTT.

CDR3 sequence: CASSGQGVKETQYF. The CDR3 DNA reads as TGTGCCAGCAGTGGACAGGGGGTAAAAGAGACCCAGTACTTC. The chain couples TRBV5-5 to TRBJ2-5; the match to TRBD1 covers 10 bases. From germline, CDR1 is SGHKS and CDR2 YYEKEE (reference sequence). The V and J ends lost 5 bases and 3 bases, in that order; junction bases with no gene match: 4. The CDR3 consists of 14 residues.

The rearrangement links TRBV5-4 to TRBJ1-2; the D is unclear. Trimming took 1 base from V and 2 from J, leaving 6 bases between them. CDR3 length equals 13 residues. Germline V lookup: CDR1 SGHNT, CDR2 YYREEE (reference sequence). CDR3 sequence reads: CASSLPVNYGYTF. The CDR3 coding sequence is TGTGCCAGCAGCTTGCCAGTAAACTATGGCTACACCTTC.

The V and J genes are TRBV28 and TRBJ1-2; D ambiguous. The CDR3 length is 17 residues. V shed 2 bases and J shed 4 bases, with 20 bases lying between them. The V gene's germline CDR1 is MDHEN and CDR2 SYDVKM. The CDR3 DNA reads TGTGCCAGCAGTTTAGCGGGTTTGGGAATCCGCTTCTATGGCTACACCTTC. Protein: CASSLAGLGIRFYGYTF.

The chain links TRBV9 to TRBJ2-1, with TRBD1 matching over 11 bases. The germline V gene encodes CDR1 SGDLS and CDR2 YYNGEE. The trim removed 0 bases at V and 4 bases at J, leaving 3 bases unmatched. CDR3 length: 16 amino acids. CDR3 amino acids: CASSVAGQGGYNEQFF. CDR3 DNA sequence: TGTGCCAGCAGCGTAGCGGGACAGGGGGGGTACAATGAGCAGTTCTTC.

The chain links TRBV3-1 (or the pseudogene TRBV3-2) to TRBJ2-1; 12 bases are shared with TRBD2. Germline V gives CDR1 LGHDT, CDR2 YNNKEL (reference sequence). J gave up 6 bases and V 0 bases, and 6 bases lay outside the gene matches. The CDR3 covers 17 residues. The CDR3 nucleotides are TGTGCCAGCAGCCAAGATCCTCCTAGCGGGGGGGCCAATGAGCAGTTCTTC. Its translation is CASSQDPPSGGANEQFF.

The chain joins TRBV30 to TRBJ1-1, with D perhaps matching TRBD1 (5 bases). Trimming removed 3 bases at V and 7 bases at J, with 18 bases between. CDR1 GTSNPN and CDR2 SVGIG come from the germline V gene (reference sequence). The CDR3 has 14 amino acids. The CDR3 sequence: CAWSRWGGSIEAFF. DNA for the CDR3: TGTGCCTGGAGCCGGTGGGGGGGGTCGATTGAAGCTTTCTTT.

The chain is built from TRBV5-1 and TRBJ2-2; D may be TRBD2 (6 bases). Germline CDR1 and CDR2: SGHRS and YFSETQ. The V end lost 0 bases, the J end lost 0 bases, and 12 bases lay between the germline ends. The CDR3 is 17 residues long. CDR3 protein: CASSLGTSTANTGELFF. The CDR3 coding sequence is TGCGCCAGCAGCTTGGGAACTAGCACCGCGAACACCGGGGAGCTGTTTTTT.

The chain employs TRBV19 and TRBJ2-1; 9 bases agree with TRBD2. The CDR3 has 16 amino acids. Germline trimming cut 9 bases from V and 8 bases from J; bases unmatched to any gene: 17. Germline V gene data show CDR1 as LNHDA and CDR2 as SQIVND (reference sequence). The chain's CDR3 is CASHPTTSGHYDEQFF. The CDR3 region has the DNA TGTGCCAGCCACCCGACTACTAGCGGGCATTACGATGAGCAGTTCTTC.

This clone was seen once. The CDR3 loop is CVRKRGRGQGSITGELFF. CDR3 DNA: TGTGTCAGAAAGAGGGGCAGAGGACAGGGGTCGATCACCGGGGAGCTGTTTTTT. The chain employs TRBV7-5 and TRBJ2-2; the DNA was not used to check the table's D call, TRBD1. TRBV7-5 is a pseudogene segment. The CDR3 extends over 18 amino acids.

The V call is TRBV5-4, the J call TRBJ2-2, with TRBD1 as a possible D gene (6 bases). From germline, CDR1 is SGHNT and CDR2 YYREEE (reference sequence). Deletions cut 1 base from V and 1 base from J, with 11 bases between. There are 16 residues in the CDR3. CDR3 protein: CASSLLLTGNTGELFF. The DNA of the CDR3 is TGTGCCAGCAGCTTGTTACTGACAGGGAACACCGGGGAGCTGTTTTTT.

The chain links TRBV5-4 to TRBJ1-2; 8 bases fit TRBD1. The CDR3 runs to 13 residues. The trim removed 7 bases at V and 8 bases at J, leaving 10 bases unmatched. Per germline, CDR1 SGHNT and CDR2 YYREEE (reference sequence). CDR3 nucleotides: TGTGCCAGCCTAGGACAGGGACCGATCGGCTACACCTTC. This encodes CASLGQGPIGYTF.

The chain combines TRBV10-3 with TRBJ1-6, with a weak D call TRBD1 (5 bases). Germline V gene sequence: CDR1 ENHRY, CDR2 SYGVKD. This CDR3 is built from 14 residues. Between the trimmed V and J ends, which lost 1 base and 6 bases, there was a span of 7 bases. CDR3 sequence: CAISEYQGNSPLHF. The CDR3 coding sequence is TGTGCCATCAGTGAGTACCAGGGTAATTCACCCCTCCACTTT.

The J gene is TRBJ2-7, the V gene TRBV30; D possibly corresponds to TRBD1 (6 bases). The CDR3 covers 12 residues. CDR1 is GTSNPN, CDR2 SVGIG, per germline (reference sequence). V lost 2 bases, J lost 4 bases, and 9 bases lay in between. The CDR3 bases are TGTGCCTGGAGTAGCACAGGGTACGAGCAGTACTTC. Encoded protein: CAWSSTGYEQYF.

The V and J genes are TRBV6-6 and TRBJ1-2, with 9 bases matching TRBD1. The germline V gene encodes CDR1 MNHNY and CDR2 SVGAGI (reference sequence). The ends lost 5 bases at V and 3 bases at J; junction bases unmatched: 7. CDR3 length: 15 amino acids. CDR3 nucleotides: TGTGCCAGCAGTGACCCGGGACAGGGTGACTATGGCTACACCTTC. It encodes CASSDPGQGDYGYTF.

This chain joins TRBV9 and TRBJ2-1; 7 bases align to TRBD1. CDR3 length equals 14 residues. Germline CDR1 reads SGDLS; CDR2 reads YYNGEE. V lost 6 bases and J lost 6; bases outside the gene matches: 9. The CDR3 loop reads CASTHEGATNEQFF. The DNA of the CDR3 is TGTGCCAGCACCCACGAGGGGGCCACCAATGAGCAGTTCTTC. The complete variable domain, with remaining parts taken from reference TRBV9 and TRBJ2-1, reads DSGVTQTPKHLITATGQRVTLRCSPRSGDLSVYWYQQSLDQGLQFLIQYYNGEERAKGNILERFSAQQFPDLHSELNLSSLELGDSALYFCASTHEGATNEQFFGPGTRLTVL.